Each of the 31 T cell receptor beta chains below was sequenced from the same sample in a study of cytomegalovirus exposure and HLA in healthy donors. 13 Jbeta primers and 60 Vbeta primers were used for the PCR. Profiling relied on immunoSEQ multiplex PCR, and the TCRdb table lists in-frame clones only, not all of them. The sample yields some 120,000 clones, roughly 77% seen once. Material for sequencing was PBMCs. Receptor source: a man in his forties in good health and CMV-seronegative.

The DNA of the CDR3 is TGTGCCAGCACTTCCCCTGTGGGGGGGGTCAATGAAAAACTGTTTTTT. It is translated as CASTSPVGGVNEKLFF. The rearrangement links TRBV2 to TRBJ1-4; D may be TRBD1 (5 bases). From germline, CDR1 is SNHLY and CDR2 FYNNEI. The CDR3 spans 16 residues. V was shortened by 7 bases and J by 5 bases, with 20 bases between the two germline ends.

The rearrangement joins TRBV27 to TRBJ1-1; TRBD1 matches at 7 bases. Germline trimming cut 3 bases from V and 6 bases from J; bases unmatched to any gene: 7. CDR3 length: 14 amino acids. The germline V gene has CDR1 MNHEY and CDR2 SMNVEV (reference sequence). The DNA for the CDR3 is TGTGCCAGCAGTTTTTTGACGACAGGGTCTGAAGCTTTCTTT. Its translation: CASSFLTTGSEAFF.

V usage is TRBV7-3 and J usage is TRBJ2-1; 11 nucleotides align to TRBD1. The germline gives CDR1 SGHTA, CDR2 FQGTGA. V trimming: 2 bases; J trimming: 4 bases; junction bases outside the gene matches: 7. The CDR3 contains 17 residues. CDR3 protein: CASSLLPGTGGYNEQFF. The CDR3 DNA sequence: TGTGCCAGCAGCTTATTACCCGGGACAGGGGGTTACAATGAGCAGTTCTTC.

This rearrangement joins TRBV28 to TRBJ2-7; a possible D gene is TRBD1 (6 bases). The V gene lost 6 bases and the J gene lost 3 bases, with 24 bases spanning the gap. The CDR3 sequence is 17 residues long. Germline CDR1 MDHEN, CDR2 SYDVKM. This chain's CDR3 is CASSSSDPGQGLYEQYF. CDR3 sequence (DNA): TGTGCCAGCAGCAGCTCAGATCCGGGACAAGGACTCTACGAGCAGTACTTC.

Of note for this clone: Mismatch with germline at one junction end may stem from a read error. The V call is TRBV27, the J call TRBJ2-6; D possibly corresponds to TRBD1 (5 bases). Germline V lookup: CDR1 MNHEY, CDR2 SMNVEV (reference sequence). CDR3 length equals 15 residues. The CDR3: CASSFGLSGANGLTF. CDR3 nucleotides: TGTGCCAGCAGTTTCGGTCTCTCTGGGGCCAACGGCCTGACTTTC.

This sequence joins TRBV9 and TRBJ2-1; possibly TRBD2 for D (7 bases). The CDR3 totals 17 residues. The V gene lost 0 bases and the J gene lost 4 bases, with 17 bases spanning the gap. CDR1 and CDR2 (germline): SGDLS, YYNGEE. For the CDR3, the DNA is TGTGCCAGCAGCGTAGGTATGGGGGGGCCGGGATACAATGAGCAGTTCTTC. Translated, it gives CASSVGMGGPGYNEQFF.

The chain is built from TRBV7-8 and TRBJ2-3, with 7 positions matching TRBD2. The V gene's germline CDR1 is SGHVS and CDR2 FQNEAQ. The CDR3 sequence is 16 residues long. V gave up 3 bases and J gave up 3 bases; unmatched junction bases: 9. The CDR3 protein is CASSLFAGAVTDTQYF. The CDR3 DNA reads TGTGCCAGCAGCTTGTTTGCGGGAGCGGTTACAGATACGCAGTATTTT.

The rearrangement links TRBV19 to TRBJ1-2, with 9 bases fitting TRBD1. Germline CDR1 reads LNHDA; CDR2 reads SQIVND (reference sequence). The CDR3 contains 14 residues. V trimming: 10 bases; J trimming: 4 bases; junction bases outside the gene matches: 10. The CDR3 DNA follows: TGTGCCACCACAGCCGGGACAGGGCTCTATGGCTACACCTTC. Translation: CATTAGTGLYGYTF.

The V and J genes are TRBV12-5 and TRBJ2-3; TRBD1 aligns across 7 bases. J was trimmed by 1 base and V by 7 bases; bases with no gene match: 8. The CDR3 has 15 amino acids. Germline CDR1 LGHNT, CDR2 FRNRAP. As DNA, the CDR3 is TGTGCTAGTGAGGGGGCGATACATCGCACAGATACGCAGTATTTT. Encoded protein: CASEGAIHRTDTQYF.

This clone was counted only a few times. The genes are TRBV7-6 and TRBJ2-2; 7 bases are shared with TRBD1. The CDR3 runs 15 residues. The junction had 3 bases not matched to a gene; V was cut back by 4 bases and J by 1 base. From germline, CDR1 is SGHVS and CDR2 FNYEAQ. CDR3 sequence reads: CASSYRDRNTGELFF. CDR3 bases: TGTGCCAGCAGCTACCGGGACAGGAACACCGGGGAGCTGTTTTTT. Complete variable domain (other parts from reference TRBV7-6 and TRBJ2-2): GAGVSQSPRYKVTKRGQDVALRCDPISGHVSLYWYRQALGQGPEFLTYFNYEAQQDKSGLPNDRFSAERPEGSISTLTIQRTEQRDSAMYRCASSYRDRNTGELFFGEGSRLTVL.

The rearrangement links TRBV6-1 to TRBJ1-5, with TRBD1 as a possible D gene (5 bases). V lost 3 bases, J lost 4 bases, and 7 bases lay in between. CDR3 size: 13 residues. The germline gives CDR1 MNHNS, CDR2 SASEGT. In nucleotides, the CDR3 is TGTGCCAGCAGTGACCGGGGGAATCAGCCCCAGCATTTT. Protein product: CASSDRGNQPQHF.

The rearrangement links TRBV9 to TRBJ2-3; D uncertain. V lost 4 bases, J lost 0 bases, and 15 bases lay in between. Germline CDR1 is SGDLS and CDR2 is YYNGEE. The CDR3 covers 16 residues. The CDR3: CASSPVGTPSTDTQYF. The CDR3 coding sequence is TGTGCCAGCAGCCCGGTGGGCACCCCAAGCACAGATACGCAGTATTTT.

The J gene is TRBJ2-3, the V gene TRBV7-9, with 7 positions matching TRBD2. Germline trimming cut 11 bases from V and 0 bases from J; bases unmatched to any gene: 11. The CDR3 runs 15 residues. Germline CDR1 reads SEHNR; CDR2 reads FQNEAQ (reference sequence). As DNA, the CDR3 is TGTGCCTCATCCAGGAGGCGGGGGAGCACAGATACGCAGTATTTT. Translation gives CASSRRRGSTDTQYF.

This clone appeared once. CDR3 sequence: CASSTGTSGYQETQYF. CDR3 DNA: TGTGCCAGCAGCACTGGGACTAGCGGGTACCAAGAGACCCAGTACTTC. This chain links TRBV5-4 with TRBJ2-5; 12 bases agree with TRBD2. The ends lost 4 bases at V and 0 bases at J; junction bases unmatched: 4. CDR1 and CDR2 (germline): SGHNT, YYREEE (reference sequence). The CDR3 consists of 16 residues.

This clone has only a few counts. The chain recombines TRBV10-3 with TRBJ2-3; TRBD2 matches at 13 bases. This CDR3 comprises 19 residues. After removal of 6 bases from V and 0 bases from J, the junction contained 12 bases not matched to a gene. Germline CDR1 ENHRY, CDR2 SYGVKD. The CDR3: CAIRHSTSGGLPSTDTQYF. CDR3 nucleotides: TGTGCCATCAGACACTCGACTAGCGGGGGGCTTCCTAGCACAGATACGCAGTATTTT.

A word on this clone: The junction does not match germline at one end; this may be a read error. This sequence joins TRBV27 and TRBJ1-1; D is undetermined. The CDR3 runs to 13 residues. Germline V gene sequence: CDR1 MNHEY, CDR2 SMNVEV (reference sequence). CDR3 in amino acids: CASSLWRDTEAFF. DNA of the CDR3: TGTGCCAGCAGCTTATGGAGGGACACTGAAGCTTTCTTT.

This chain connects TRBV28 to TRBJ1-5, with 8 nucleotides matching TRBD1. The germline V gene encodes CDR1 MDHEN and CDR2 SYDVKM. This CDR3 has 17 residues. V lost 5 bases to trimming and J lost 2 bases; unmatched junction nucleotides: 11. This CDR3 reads CASSANLQGGGNQPQHF. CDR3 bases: TGTGCCAGCAGTGCCAACTTACAGGGGGGAGGCAATCAGCCCCAGCATTTT. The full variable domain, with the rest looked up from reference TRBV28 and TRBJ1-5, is DVKVTQSSRYLVKRTGEKVFLECVQDMDHENMFWYRQDPGLGLRLIYFSYDVKMKEKGDIPEGYSVSREKKERFSLILESASTNQTSMYLCASSANLQGGGNQPQHFGDGTRLSIL.

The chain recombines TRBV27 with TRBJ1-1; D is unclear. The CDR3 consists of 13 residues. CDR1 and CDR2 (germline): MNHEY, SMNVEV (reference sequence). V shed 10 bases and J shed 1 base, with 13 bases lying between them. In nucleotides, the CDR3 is TGTGCCACGCAGACACAAAGGAACACTGAAGCTTTCTTT. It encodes CATQTQRNTEAFF.

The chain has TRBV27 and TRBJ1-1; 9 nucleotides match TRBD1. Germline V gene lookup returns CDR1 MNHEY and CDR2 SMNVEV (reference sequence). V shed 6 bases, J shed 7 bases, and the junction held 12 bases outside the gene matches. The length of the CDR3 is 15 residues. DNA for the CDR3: TGTGCCAGCAGCCCCCTGACCCGGACAGGGGTTGAAGCTTTCTTT. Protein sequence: CASSPLTRTGVEAFF.

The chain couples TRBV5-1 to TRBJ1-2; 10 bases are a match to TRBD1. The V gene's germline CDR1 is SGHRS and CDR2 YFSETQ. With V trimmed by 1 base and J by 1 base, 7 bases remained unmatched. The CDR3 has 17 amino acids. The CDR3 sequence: CASSLTTGGAFNYGYTF. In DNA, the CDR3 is TGCGCCAGCAGCTTGACGACAGGGGGCGCCTTTAACTATGGCTACACCTTC.

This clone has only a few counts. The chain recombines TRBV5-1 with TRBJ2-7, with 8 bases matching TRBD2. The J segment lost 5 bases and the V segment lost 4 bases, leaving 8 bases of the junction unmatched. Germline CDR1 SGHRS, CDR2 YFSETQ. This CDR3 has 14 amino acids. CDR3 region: CASSEGGGIDEQYF. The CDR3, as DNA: TGCGCCAGCAGCGAAGGCGGGGGGATCGACGAGCAGTACTTC.

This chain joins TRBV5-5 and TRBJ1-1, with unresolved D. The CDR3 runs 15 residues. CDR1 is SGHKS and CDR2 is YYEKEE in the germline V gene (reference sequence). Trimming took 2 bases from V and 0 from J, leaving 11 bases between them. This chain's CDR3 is CASSLLVGVNTEAFF. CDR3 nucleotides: TGTGCCAGCAGCTTATTAGTCGGAGTGAACACTGAAGCTTTCTTT.

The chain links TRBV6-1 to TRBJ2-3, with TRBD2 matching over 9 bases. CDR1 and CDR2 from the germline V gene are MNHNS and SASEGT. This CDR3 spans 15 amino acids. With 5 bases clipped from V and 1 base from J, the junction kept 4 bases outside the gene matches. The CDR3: CASSSGLARTDTQYF. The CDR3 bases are TGTGCCAGCAGTTCGGGACTAGCCCGCACAGATACGCAGTATTTT.

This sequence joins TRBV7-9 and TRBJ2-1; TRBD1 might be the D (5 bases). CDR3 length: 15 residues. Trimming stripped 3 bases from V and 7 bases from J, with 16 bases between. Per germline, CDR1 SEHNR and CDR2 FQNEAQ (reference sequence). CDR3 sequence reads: CASSLGRAQVNEQFF. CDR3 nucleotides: TGTGCCAGCAGCTTGGGAAGGGCACAGGTAAATGAGCAGTTCTTC.

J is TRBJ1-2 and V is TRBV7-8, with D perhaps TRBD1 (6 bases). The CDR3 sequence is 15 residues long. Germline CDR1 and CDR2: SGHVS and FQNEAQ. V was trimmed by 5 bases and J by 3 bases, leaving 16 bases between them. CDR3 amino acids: CASSDRQVLDYGYTF. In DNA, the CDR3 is TGTGCCAGCAGCGACCGACAGGTTCTTGACTATGGCTACACCTTC.

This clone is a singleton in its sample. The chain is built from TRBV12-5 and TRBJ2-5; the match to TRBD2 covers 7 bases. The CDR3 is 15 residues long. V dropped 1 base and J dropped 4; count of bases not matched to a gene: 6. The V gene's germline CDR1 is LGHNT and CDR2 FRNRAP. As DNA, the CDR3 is TGTGCTAGTGGTTTGGACCGGGGCGGGAGAGAGACCCAGTACTTC. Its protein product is CASGLDRGGRETQYF.

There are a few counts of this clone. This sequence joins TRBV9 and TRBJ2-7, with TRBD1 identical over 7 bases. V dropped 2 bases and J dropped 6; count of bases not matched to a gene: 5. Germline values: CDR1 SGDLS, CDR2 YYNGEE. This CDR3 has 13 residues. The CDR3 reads CASSVWTGGEQYF. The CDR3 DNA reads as TGTGCCAGCAGCGTTTGGACAGGAGGCGAGCAGTACTTC.

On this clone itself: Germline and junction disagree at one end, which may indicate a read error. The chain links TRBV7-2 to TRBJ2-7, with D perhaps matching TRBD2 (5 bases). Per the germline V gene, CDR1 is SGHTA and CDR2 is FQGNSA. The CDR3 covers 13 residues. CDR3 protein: CASSSGLRYGQYF. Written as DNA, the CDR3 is TGTGCCAGCAGCTCGGGGTTAAGGTACGGGCAGTACTTC.

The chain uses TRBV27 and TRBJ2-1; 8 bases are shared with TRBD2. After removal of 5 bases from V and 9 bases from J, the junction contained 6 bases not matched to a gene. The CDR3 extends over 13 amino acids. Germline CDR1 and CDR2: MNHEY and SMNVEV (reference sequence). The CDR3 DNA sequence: TGTGCCAGCAGTCCTCCAGCGGGAGTTGAGCAGTTCTTC. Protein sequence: CASSPPAGVEQFF.

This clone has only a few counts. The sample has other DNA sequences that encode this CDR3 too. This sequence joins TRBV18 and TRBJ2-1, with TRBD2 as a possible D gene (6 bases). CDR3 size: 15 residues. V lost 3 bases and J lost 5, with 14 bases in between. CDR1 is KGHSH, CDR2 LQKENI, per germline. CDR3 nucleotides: TGTGCCAGCTCACCTCGTACGGGGGTCGACAATGAGCAGTTCTTC. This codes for CASSPRTGVDNEQFF. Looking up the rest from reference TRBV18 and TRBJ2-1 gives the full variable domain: NAGVMQNPRHLVRRRGQEARLRCSPMKGHSHVYWYRQLPEEGLKFMVYLQKENIIDESGMPKERFSAEFPKEGPSILRIQQVVRGDSAAYFCASSPRTGVDNEQFFGPGTRLTVL.

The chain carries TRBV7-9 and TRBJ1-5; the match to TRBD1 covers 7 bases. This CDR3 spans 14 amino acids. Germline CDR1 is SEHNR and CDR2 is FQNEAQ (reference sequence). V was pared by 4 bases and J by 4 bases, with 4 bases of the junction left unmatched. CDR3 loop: CASSYGQVNQPQHF. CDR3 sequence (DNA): TGTGCCAGCAGCTACGGACAGGTGAATCAGCCCCAGCATTTT.